A single sample gave rise to the 8 T cell receptor beta chains below, sequenced in a study of cytomegalovirus exposure and HLA in healthy donors. Amplification used 60 Vbeta primers and 13 Jbeta primers. Some clones are missing from TCRdb's copy, which holds only in-frame ones; the method was immunoSEQ multiplex PCR. Here the sample spans more than 85,000 clones, about 70% being singletons. Sequences were obtained from PBMCs. The receptors stem from a woman aged 18-29 years in good health and CMV-seropositive.

The rearrangement links TRBV19 to TRBJ2-7; D not certain. Trimming stripped 3 bases from V and 3 bases from J, with 9 bases between. The CDR3 sequence is 13 residues long. Germline CDR1 is LNHDA and CDR2 is SQIVND (reference sequence). The DNA of the CDR3 is TGTGCCAGTAGTATTTTTGGCCACTACGAGCAGTACTTC. Protein product: CASSIFGHYEQYF.

The chain joins TRBV7-2 to TRBJ2-1; 8 positions match TRBD2. The length of the CDR3 is 16 residues. The germline gives CDR1 SGHTA, CDR2 FQGNSA. The trim removed 1 base at V and 7 bases at J, leaving 9 bases unmatched. The CDR3 region is CASSLGPGRAGNEQFF. CDR3 nucleotide sequence: TGTGCCAGCAGCTTAGGGCCCGGGAGGGCCGGGAATGAGCAGTTCTTC.

The rearrangement links TRBV28 to TRBJ2-3, with a weak D call TRBD2 (6 bases). Germline CDR1 is MDHEN and CDR2 is SYDVKM. V was pared by 3 bases and J by 4 bases, with 8 bases between. CDR3 length equals 13 residues. CDR3 coding DNA: TGTGCCAGCAGTTTTCGGGAGTCAGATACGCAGTATTTT. Residues: CASSFRESDTQYF.

CDR3 in DNA: TGTGCCAGCAGCTTAAAAGGGAGGGACACTGAAGCTTTCTTT. Protein sequence: CASSLKGRDTEAFF. The chain joins TRBV7-3 to TRBJ1-1; no clear D. The CDR3 runs 14 residues. V was cut by 1 base and J by 3 bases, with 9 bases left in between. Germline-derived CDR1 and CDR2 are SGHTA and FQGTGA.

V usage is TRBV7-2 and J usage is TRBJ1-4; TRBD1 matches at 9 bases. This CDR3 is built from 16 residues. After removal of 5 bases from V and 3 bases from J, the junction contained 7 bases not matched to a gene. From germline, CDR1 is SGHTA and CDR2 FQGNSA. The CDR3 protein is CASSRGTGTANEKLFF. The CDR3 DNA reads as TGTGCCAGCAGCCGAGGGACAGGGACGGCTAATGAAAAACTGTTTTTT.

This clone was detected only once. The CDR3 loop is CASSFFSGSSYEQYF. CDR3 in DNA: TGTGCCAGCAGCTTCTTTAGCGGGAGTTCCTACGAGCAGTACTTC. The chain employs TRBV7-3 and TRBJ2-7; TRBD2 aligns across 9 bases. V was clipped by 3 bases and J by 1 base; unmatched bases: 4. This CDR3 region has 15 residues. The V gene's germline CDR1 is SGHTA and CDR2 FQGTGA.

V usage is TRBV30 and J usage is TRBJ2-1, with 10 bases fitting TRBD1. V shed 1 base and J 5 bases; nucleotides not matched to a gene: 2. CDR1 GTSNPN and CDR2 SVGIG come from the germline V gene (reference sequence). The CDR3 is made up of 14 amino acids. CDR3 sequence: CAWSDGTGDNEQFF. The CDR3 nucleotides are TGTGCCTGGAGTGACGGGACAGGGGACAATGAGCAGTTCTTC. Looking up the rest from reference TRBV30 and TRBJ2-1 gives the full variable domain: SQTIHQWPATLVQPVGSPLSLECTVEGTSNPNLYWYRQAAGRGLQLLFYSVGIGQISSEVPQNLSASRPQDRQFILSSKKLLLSDSGFYLCAWSDGTGDNEQFFGPGTRLTVL.

The chain carries TRBV7-2 and TRBJ1-2, with 12 bases that match TRBD1. The V gene end was trimmed by 1 base and the J gene end by 11 bases; junction bases not matched to a gene: 8. This CDR3 is built from 15 residues. The germline V gene encodes CDR1 SGHTA and CDR2 FQGNSA. The CDR3 protein is CASSLVGQGAASYTF. CDR3 DNA: TGTGCCAGCAGCTTAGTGGGACAGGGGGCAGCGTCATACACCTTC.